Listed here are 23 T cell receptor beta chains from one sample, sequenced in a study of T-cell memory formation after mild COVID-19. TCRdb fed the 5' RACE reads into MiXCR, producing one record per CDR3 protein. The data show 400,000 or so distinct CDR3 sequences, around 20% seen once. Sequencing was carried out using PBMCs or a T cell subset sorted from them (not recorded which). The receptors stem from an adult woman who had mild COVID-19 (a few samples of this study predate the infection). Cell type and time point are not known.

This clonotype was seen at least ten times. The chain employs TRBV12-3 or TRBV12-4 and TRBJ2-1; 12 nucleotides align to TRBD2. CDR3 length equals 17 residues. V trimming: 5 bases; J trimming: 1 base; junction bases outside the gene matches: 6. The CDR3 bases are TGTGCCAGCAGTCGCCTCGGGACTAGCGGGTCCTACAATGAGCAGTTCTTC. As protein: CASSRLGTSGSYNEQFF.

This clonotype has a handful of counts. The rearrangement uses TRBV5-1 and TRBJ1-1; D gene uncertain. Trimming left V 0 bases short and J 4 bases short, with 10 bases between. The CDR3 is 14 residues long. Germline V gene data show CDR1 as SGHRS and CDR2 as YFSETQ. For the CDR3, the DNA is TGCGCCAGCAGCTTGGATGCTCTCCCCACTGAAGCTTTCTTT. This gives the protein CASSLDALPTEAFF.

This chain connects TRBV20-1 to TRBJ2-7, with D uncertain. The CDR3 spans 11 residues. V lost 6 bases and J lost 0, with 6 bases in between. Per germline, CDR1 DFQATT and CDR2 SNEGSKA (reference sequence). This chain's CDR3 is CSARTSYEQYF. CDR3 bases: TGCAGTGCCAGAACCTCCTACGAGCAGTACTTC.

This clonotype turned up a few times. The V gene is TRBV5-1, the J gene TRBJ2-3; 11 nucleotides align to TRBD2. This CDR3 spans 17 amino acids. Germline V CDR1 and CDR2: SGHRS, YFSETQ. J was trimmed by 4 bases and V by 3 bases; bases with no gene match: 10. The CDR3 spells CASSSTSGSPQADTQYF. In nucleotides, the CDR3 is TGCGCCAGCAGCTCTACTAGCGGGAGTCCTCAAGCAGATACGCAGTATTTT.

This clonotype was observed a handful of times. The CDR3 DNA sequence: TGTGCCAGCAGTTCAGGACAGGGTGGTTCACCCCTCCACTTT. Its protein is CASSSGQGGSPLHF. The J gene is TRBJ1-6, the V gene TRBV27; 8 bases agree with TRBD1. Unmatched junction bases numbered 5, after V lost 4 bases and J lost 9 bases. The CDR3 is made up of 14 amino acids. Per germline, CDR1 MNHEY and CDR2 SMNVEV (reference sequence).

This clonotype was seen only a few times. The gene calls are TRBV2 and TRBJ2-3; TRBD2 matches at 10 bases. Per germline, CDR1 SNHLY and CDR2 FYNNEI. This CDR3 is 18 amino acids long. J was trimmed by 2 bases and V by 0 bases; bases with no gene match: 8. The DNA for the CDR3 is TGTGCCAGCAGTGAAGCGCGATTAGCGGGGGGACCCACAGATACGCAGTATTTT. Protein: CASSEARLAGGPTDTQYF. Filled out from reference TRBV2 and TRBJ2-3, the complete variable domain reads EPEVTQTPSHQVTQMGQEVILRCVPISNHLYFYWYRQILGQKVEFLVSFYNNEISEKSEIFDDQFSVERPDGSNFTLKIRSTKLEDSAMYFCASSEARLAGGPTDTQYFGPGTRLTVL.

This clonotype was seen a few times. The genes are TRBV7-9 and TRBJ2-5; TRBD2 matches at 8 bases. Trimming at V came to 6 bases and at J to 3 bases, leaving 9 bases not matched to a gene. This CDR3 is built from 15 residues. Germline V CDR1 and CDR2: SEHNR, FQNEAQ (reference sequence). CDR3 sequence (DNA): TGTGCCAGCAGTTATGGACTAGCCAGAAAAGAGACCCAGTACTTC. As protein: CASSYGLARKETQYF. Variable domain in full (rest from reference TRBV7-9 and TRBJ2-5): DTGVSQNPRHKITKRGQNVTFRCDPISEHNRLYWYRQTLGQGPEFLTYFQNEAQLEKSRLLSDRFSAERPKGSFSTLEIQRTEQGDSAMYLCASSYGLARKETQYFGPGTRLLVL.

This clonotype has only a few counts. V gene TRBV5-1 combines with J gene TRBJ1-1; a weak D match, TRBD1 (6 bases). The CDR3 has 13 amino acids. The V and J ends lost 3 bases and 11 bases respectively, with 17 bases between them. Per the germline V gene, CDR1 is SGHRS and CDR2 is YFSETQ. The CDR3 is CASSSATGTVAFF. For the CDR3, the DNA is TGCGCCAGCAGCTCCGCAACAGGGACGGTCGCTTTCTTT.

This clonotype was recorded only once. The DNA of the CDR3 is TGTGCCAGCAGCCAAAGGGTCAGCGGGTCCGGGGCCCAGTACTTC. It encodes CASSQRVSGSGAQYF. The chain uses TRBV3-1 and TRBJ2-5, with a possible D match to TRBD2 (6 bases). V was shortened by 2 bases and J by 9 bases, with 19 bases between the two germline ends. The CDR3 extends over 15 amino acids. Per germline, CDR1 LGHDT and CDR2 YNNKEL (reference sequence).

This clonotype was recorded a few times. This chain joins TRBV19 and TRBJ1-1; 8 bases are a match to TRBD1. CDR3 length equals 15 residues. Germline-derived CDR1 and CDR2 are LNHDA and SQIVND (reference sequence). Trimming cost V 5 bases and J 5 bases; bases outside gene matches: 10. The CDR3 DNA sequence: TGTGCCAGTAGTGCGGGACAGGCGGGGGGGACTGAAGCTTTCTTT. It specifies CASSAGQAGGTEAFF.

This clonotype was picked up one time. The chain is built from TRBV4-3 and TRBJ2-7; D is undetermined. Per the germline V gene, CDR1 is LGHNA and CDR2 is YSLEER. Deletions cut 3 bases from V and 4 bases from J, with 19 bases between. CDR3 size: 16 residues. CDR3 region: CASSQAGPPLTYEQYF. CDR3 DNA sequence: TGCGCCAGCAGCCAGGCCGGGCCCCCACTGACATACGAGCAGTACTTC.

This clonotype was observed a single time. The chain carries TRBV6-2 or TRBV6-3 and TRBJ2-3, with unresolved D. CDR1 and CDR2 (germline): MNHEY, SVGEGT. The CDR3 runs 13 residues. The ends were cut back, 0 bases at V and 4 bases at J, with 5 bases in the middle. The CDR3 reads CASSYSTADTQYF. CDR3 coding DNA: TGTGCCAGCAGTTACTCGACGGCAGATACGCAGTATTTT.

This clonotype has a handful of counts. CDR3 protein: CASSQEPGSGANVLTF. In DNA, the CDR3 is TGTGCCAGCAGCCAAGAACCAGGCTCTGGGGCCAACGTCCTGACTTTC. This sequence joins TRBV4-2 and TRBJ2-6; D gene uncertain. This CDR3 comprises 16 residues. Trimming removed 0 bases at V and 0 bases at J, with 6 bases between. Germline V gives CDR1 LGHNA, CDR2 YNFKEQ.

In nucleotides, the CDR3 is TGTGCCAGCAGCCCCGGGGGTGGTAGAAGTGAAGCTTTCTTT. It translates to CASSPGGGRSEAFF. This sequence joins TRBV12-3 or TRBV12-4 and TRBJ1-1; possibly TRBD1 for D (5 bases). This CDR3 region has 14 residues. V shed 6 bases and J shed 7 bases, with 18 bases lying between them.

V gene TRBV6-6 combines with J gene TRBJ2-7; TRBD1 aligns across 9 bases. Germline assignment: CDR1 MNHNY and CDR2 SVGAGI (reference sequence). The trim removed 6 bases at V and 2 bases at J, leaving 11 bases unmatched. This CDR3 has 16 amino acids. This chain's CDR3 is CASRSEGQGVPYEQYF. CDR3 nucleotides: TGTGCCAGCAGAAGCGAGGGACAGGGAGTCCCCTACGAGCAGTACTTC.

The rearrangement joins TRBV7-8 to TRBJ1-6; D is uncertain. Per germline, CDR1 SGHVS and CDR2 FQNEAQ. This CDR3 has 15 residues. The ends were cut back, 5 bases at V and 5 bases at J, with 13 bases in the middle. The CDR3 here is CASSIHWVNNSPLHF. The CDR3, as DNA: TGTGCCAGCAGCATCCATTGGGTCAATAATTCACCCCTCCACTTT.

The rearrangement joins TRBV15 to TRBJ2-5, with TRBD1 as a possible D gene (5 bases). CDR1 and CDR2 (germline): LNHNV, YYDKDF (reference sequence). The ends were cut back, 1 base at V and 2 bases at J, with 8 bases in the middle. CDR3 length: 14 amino acids. CDR3 amino acids: CATSRGSGQETQYF. The CDR3 nucleotides are TGTGCCACCAGCAGAGGGTCAGGGCAAGAGACCCAGTACTTC.

This chain uses TRBV5-1 with TRBJ2-1, with D perhaps matching TRBD2 (5 bases). The CDR3 has 15 residues. Trimming removed 6 bases from V and 10 bases from J, with 23 bases in between. Germline V lookup: CDR1 SGHRS, CDR2 YFSETQ. As DNA, the CDR3 is TGCGCCAGCACAGGTACCGGGGTGGGGTTCGACGAGCAGTTCTTC. It encodes CASTGTGVGFDEQFF.

This clonotype was seen only a few times. The chain uses TRBV24-1 and TRBJ2-1; 8 positions match TRBD1. The CDR3 runs 16 residues. With 2 bases clipped from V and 2 bases from J, the junction kept 4 bases outside the gene matches. CDR1 is KGHDR, CDR2 SFDVKD, per germline. In nucleotides, the CDR3 is TGTGCCACCAGTGATTATCAGGGGGCACCCTACAATGAGCAGTTCTTC. Its translation: CATSDYQGAPYNEQFF.

This clonotype was counted a few times. This chain links TRBV7-9 with TRBJ2-1; TRBD2 aligns across 8 bases. CDR3 length: 14 residues. Trimming cost V 3 bases and J 9 bases; bases outside gene matches: 7. CDR1 SEHNR and CDR2 FQNEAQ come from the germline V gene (reference sequence). The CDR3 loop is CASSFSAGGGEQFF. Written as DNA, the CDR3 is TGTGCCAGCAGCTTCTCGGCGGGAGGAGGTGAGCAGTTCTTC.

This chain joins TRBV27 and TRBJ2-7, with 7 bases fitting TRBD1. Trimming removed 4 bases from V and 3 bases from J; junction bases left unmatched: 9. This CDR3 region has 15 residues. CDR1 and CDR2 from the germline V gene are MNHEY and SMNVEV (reference sequence). The CDR3 here is CASSSGPGQLYEQYF. The CDR3 bases are TGTGCCAGCAGTTCTGGACCGGGACAGCTCTACGAGCAGTACTTC.

This clonotype turned up a few times. The chain uses TRBV3-1 and TRBJ2-6; D tentatively reads TRBD1 or TRBD2 (5 bases each). The ends were cut back, 0 bases at V and 2 bases at J, with 17 bases in the middle. The CDR3 spans 19 residues. From germline, CDR1 is LGHDT and CDR2 YNNKEL (reference sequence). The CDR3 DNA sequence: TGTGCCAGCAGCCAAGAAAGGGATTCAGGGAGCCCTGGGGCCAACGTCCTGACTTTC. Translating it yields CASSQERDSGSPGANVLTF.

V usage is TRBV27 and J usage is TRBJ2-2, with TRBD1 matching over 12 bases. Germline V gene sequence: CDR1 MNHEY, CDR2 SMNVEV (reference sequence). The V gene end was trimmed by 7 bases and the J gene end by 6 bases; junction bases not matched to a gene: 15. The CDR3 runs 18 residues. CDR3: CASKTWINRDRGPGELFF. The CDR3, as DNA: TGTGCCAGCAAGACTTGGATTAACCGGGACAGGGGGCCCGGGGAGCTGTTTTTT.